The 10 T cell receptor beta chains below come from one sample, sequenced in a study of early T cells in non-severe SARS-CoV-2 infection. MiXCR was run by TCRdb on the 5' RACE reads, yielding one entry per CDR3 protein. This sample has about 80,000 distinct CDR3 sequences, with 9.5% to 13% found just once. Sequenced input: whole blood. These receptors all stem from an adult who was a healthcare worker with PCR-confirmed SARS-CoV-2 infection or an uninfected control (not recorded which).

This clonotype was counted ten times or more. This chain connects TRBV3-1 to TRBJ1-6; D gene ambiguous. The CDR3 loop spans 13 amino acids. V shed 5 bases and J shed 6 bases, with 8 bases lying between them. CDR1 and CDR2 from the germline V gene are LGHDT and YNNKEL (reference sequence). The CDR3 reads CASSGSINSPLHF. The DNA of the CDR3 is TGTGCCAGCAGCGGGTCAATTAATTCACCCCTCCACTTT. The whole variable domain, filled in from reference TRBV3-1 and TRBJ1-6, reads DTAVSQTPKYLVTQMGNDKSIKCEQNLGHDTMYWYKQDSKKFLKIMFSYNNKELIINETVPNRFSPKSPDKAHLNLHINSLELGDSAVYFCASSGSINSPLHFGNGTRLTVT.

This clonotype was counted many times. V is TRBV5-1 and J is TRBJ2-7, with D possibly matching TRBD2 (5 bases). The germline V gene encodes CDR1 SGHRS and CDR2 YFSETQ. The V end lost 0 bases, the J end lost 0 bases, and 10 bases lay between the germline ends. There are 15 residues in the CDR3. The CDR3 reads CASSLGRVRSYEQYF. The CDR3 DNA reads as TGCGCCAGCAGCTTGGGGCGGGTCCGCTCCTACGAGCAGTACTTC.

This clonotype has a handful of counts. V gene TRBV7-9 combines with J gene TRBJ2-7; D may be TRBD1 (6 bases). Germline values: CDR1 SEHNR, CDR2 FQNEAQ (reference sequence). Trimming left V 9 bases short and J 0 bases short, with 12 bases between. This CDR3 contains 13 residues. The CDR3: CASSQGISYEQYF. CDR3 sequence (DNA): TGTGCCAGTTCACAGGGAATCTCCTACGAGCAGTACTTC.

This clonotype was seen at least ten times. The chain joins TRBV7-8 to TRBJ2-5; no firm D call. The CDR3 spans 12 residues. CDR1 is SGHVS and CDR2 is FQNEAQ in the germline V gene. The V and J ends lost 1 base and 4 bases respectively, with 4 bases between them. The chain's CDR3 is CASSLVAETQYF. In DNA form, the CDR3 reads TGTGCCAGCAGCTTAGTAGCAGAGACCCAGTACTTC.

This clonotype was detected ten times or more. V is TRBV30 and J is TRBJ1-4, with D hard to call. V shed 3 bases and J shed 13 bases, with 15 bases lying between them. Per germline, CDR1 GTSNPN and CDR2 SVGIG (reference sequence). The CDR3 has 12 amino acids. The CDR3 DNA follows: TGTGCCTGGAGCGAGGGAGGGCTGCTACTGTTTTTT. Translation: CAWSEGGLLLFF.

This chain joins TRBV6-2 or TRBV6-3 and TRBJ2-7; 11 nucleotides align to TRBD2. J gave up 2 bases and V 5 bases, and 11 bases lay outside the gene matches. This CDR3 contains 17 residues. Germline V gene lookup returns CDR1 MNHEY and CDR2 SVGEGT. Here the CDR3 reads CASSRSSGRNLPYEQYF. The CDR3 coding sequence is TGTGCCAGCAGTCGTTCTAGCGGGAGGAATCTCCCCTACGAGCAGTACTTC.

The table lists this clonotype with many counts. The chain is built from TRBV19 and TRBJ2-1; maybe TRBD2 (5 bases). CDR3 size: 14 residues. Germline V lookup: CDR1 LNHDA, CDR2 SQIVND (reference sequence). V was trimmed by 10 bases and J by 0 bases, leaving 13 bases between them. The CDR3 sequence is CATEAGDSYNEQFF. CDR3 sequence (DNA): TGTGCCACCGAGGCGGGCGACTCCTACAATGAGCAGTTCTTC.

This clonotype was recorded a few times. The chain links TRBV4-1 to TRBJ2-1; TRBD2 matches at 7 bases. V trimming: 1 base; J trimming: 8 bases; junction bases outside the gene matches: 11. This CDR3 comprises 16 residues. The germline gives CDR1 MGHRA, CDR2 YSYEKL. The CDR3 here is CASSQASGLTFYEQFF. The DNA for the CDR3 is TGCGCCAGCAGCCAAGCTAGCGGACTTACATTCTATGAGCAGTTCTTC.

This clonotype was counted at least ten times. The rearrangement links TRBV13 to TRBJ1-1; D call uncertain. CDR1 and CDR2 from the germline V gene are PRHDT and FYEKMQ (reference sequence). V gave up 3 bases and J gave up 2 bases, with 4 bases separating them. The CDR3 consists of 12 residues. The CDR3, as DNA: TGTGCCAGCAGCTTTGGTAACACTGAAGCTTTCTTT. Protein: CASSFGNTEAFF.

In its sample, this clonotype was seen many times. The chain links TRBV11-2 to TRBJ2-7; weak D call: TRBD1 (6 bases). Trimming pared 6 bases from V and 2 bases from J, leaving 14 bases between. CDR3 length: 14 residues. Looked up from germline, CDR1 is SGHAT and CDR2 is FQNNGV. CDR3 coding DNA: TGTGCCAGCAGTTCTTATGGACAGCCCTACGAGCAGTACTTC. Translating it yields CASSSYGQPYEQYF. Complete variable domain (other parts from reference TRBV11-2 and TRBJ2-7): EAGVAQSPRYKIIEKRQSVAFWCNPISGHATLYWYQQILGQGPKLLIQFQNNGVVDDSQLPKDRFSAERLKGVDSTLKIQPAKLEDSAVYLCASSSYGQPYEQYFGPGTRLTVT.